This TCR beta chain was identified in a study of cytomegalovirus exposure and HLA in healthy donors. Study context: A prior study identified just under 120 million unique TCR beta sequences from 180 million or so T cells.

General study points: In a later analysis, at a false discovery rate of 0.05, roughly 17,000 TCR beta sequences matched HLA alleles. DRB1 showed the most TCR associations and HLA-C the fewest in a later analysis, as rates varied by HLA locus. About 87% or about 30% of the time was how often most TCR beta V segments were productive, according to an earlier analysis.

It was with 60 Vbeta and 13 Jbeta primers that the PCR ran. Libraries were prepared by immunoSEQ multiplex PCR; TCRdb keeps only in-frame clonotypes and omits some of them. The sample has approximately 70,000 clones, 70% seen once. CDR1 and CDR2 from the germline V gene are LGHNA and YSLEER. The J segment lost 0 bases and the V segment lost 4 bases, leaving 10 bases of the junction unmatched. This CDR3 has 18 amino acids. Comment on this clone: Its antigen is not identified.

The sequenced sample was PBMCs. The chain has TRBV4-3 and TRBJ2-4; 9 nucleotides line up with TRBD1. This receptor was obtained from a woman aged 45-65 years in good health and CMV-seropositive. The CDR3 sequence is CASSPGQGQTLAKNIQYF. Written as DNA, the CDR3 is TGCGCCAGCAGCCCGGGACAGGGACAAACGTTAGCCAAAAACATTCAGTACTTC.